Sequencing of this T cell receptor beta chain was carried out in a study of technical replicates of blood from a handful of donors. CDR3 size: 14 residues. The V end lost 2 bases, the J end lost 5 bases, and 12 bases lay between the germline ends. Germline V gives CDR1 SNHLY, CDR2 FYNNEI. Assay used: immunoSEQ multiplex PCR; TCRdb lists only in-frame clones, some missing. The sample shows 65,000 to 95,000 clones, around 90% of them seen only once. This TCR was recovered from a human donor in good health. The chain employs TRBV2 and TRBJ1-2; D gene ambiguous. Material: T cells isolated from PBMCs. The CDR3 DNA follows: TGTGCCAGCAGTGAAAGCAGCGGCGGGTATGGCTACACCTTC. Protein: CASSESSGGYGYTF.